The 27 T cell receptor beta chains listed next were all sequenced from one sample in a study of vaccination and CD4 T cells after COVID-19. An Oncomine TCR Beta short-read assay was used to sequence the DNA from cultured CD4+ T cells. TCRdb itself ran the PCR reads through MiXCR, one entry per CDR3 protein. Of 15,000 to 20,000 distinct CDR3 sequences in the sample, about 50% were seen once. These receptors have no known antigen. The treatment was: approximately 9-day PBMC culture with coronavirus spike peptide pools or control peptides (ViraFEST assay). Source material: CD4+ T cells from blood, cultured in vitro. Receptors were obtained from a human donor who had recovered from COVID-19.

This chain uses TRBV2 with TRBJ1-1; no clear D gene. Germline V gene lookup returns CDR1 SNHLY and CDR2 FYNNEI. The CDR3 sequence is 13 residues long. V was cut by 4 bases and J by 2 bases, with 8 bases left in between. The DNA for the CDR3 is TGTGCCAGCAGTGGCTCTCGCAACACTGAAGCTTTCTTT. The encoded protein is CASSGSRNTEAFF.

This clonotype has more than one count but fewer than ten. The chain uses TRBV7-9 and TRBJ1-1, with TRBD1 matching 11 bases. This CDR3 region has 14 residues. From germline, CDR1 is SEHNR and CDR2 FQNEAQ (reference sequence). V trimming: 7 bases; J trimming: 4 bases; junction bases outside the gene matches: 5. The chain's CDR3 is CASTSDRGLTEAFF. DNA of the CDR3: TGTGCCAGCACCTCGGACAGGGGGCTCACTGAAGCTTTCTTT.

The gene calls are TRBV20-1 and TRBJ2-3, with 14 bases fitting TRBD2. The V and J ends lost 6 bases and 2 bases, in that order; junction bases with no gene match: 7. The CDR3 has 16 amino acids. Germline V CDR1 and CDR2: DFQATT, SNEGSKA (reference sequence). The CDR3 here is CSAPRLAGGFTDTQYF. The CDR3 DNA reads TGCAGTGCCCCCAGACTAGCGGGGGGGTTCACAGATACGCAGTATTTT.

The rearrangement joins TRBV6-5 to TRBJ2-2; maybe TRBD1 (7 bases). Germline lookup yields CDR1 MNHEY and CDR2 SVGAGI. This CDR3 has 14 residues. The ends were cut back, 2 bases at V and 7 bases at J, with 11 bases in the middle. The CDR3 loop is CASSYAGTDGELFF. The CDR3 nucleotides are TGTGCCAGCAGTTACGCGGGGACAGACGGGGAGCTGTTTTTT.

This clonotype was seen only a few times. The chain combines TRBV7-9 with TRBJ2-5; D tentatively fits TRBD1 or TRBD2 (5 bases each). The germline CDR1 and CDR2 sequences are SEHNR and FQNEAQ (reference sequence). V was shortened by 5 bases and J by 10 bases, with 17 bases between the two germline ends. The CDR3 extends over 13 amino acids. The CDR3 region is CASSPGPLGDQYF. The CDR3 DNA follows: TGTGCCAGCAGCCCGGGACCCCTGGGGGACCAGTACTTC.

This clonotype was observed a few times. The CDR3 DNA follows: TGTGCCAGCAGTGCTCCAATGGGGGTCTACGAGCAGTACTTC. Translated: CASSAPMGVYEQYF. The genes are TRBV6-1 and TRBJ2-7, with D tentatively TRBD1 or TRBD2 (5 bases each). Germline values: CDR1 MNHNS, CDR2 SASEGT. The CDR3 contains 14 residues. Trimming removed 4 bases at V and 3 bases at J, with 13 bases between.

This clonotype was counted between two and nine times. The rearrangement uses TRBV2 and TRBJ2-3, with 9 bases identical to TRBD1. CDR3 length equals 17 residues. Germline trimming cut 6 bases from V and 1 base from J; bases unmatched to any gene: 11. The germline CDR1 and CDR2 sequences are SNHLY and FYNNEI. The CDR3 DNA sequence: TGTGCCAGCAGCGCGGGACAGGGTCTTAAACGCACAGATACGCAGTATTTT. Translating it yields CASSAGQGLKRTDTQYF.

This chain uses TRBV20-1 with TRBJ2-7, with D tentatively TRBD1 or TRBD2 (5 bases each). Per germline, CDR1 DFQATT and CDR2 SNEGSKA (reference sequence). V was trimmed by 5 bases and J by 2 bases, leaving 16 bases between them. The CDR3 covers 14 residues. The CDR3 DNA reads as TGCAGTGCTGTCGCCGGGACGGGAACCTACGAGCAGTACTTC. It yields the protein CSAVAGTGTYEQYF.

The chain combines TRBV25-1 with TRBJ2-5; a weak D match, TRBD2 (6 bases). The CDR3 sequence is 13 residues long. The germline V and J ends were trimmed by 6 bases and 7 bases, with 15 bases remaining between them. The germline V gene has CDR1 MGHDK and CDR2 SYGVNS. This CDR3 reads CASRGGAEATQYF. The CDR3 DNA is TGTGCCAGCAGGGGAGGAGCAGAAGCGACCCAGTACTTC.

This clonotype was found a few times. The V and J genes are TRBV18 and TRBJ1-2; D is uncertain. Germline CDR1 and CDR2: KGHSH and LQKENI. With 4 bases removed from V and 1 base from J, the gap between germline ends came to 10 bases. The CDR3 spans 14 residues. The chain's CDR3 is CASSRVGSNYGYTF. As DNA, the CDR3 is TGTGCCAGCTCACGGGTGGGCAGTAACTATGGCTACACCTTC.

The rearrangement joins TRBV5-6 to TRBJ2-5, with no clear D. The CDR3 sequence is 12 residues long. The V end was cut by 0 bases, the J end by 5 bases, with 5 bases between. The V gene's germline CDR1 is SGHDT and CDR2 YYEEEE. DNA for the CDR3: TGTGCCAGCAGCTTGGAAGGGGAGACCCAGTACTTC. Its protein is CASSLEGETQYF.

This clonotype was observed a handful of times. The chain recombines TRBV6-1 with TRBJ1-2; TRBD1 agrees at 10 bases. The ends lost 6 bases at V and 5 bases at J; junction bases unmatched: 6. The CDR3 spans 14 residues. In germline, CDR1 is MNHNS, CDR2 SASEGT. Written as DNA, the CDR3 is TGTGCCAGCAGCCCGACAGGGGGCGAGTATGGCTACACCTTC. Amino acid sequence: CASSPTGGEYGYTF.

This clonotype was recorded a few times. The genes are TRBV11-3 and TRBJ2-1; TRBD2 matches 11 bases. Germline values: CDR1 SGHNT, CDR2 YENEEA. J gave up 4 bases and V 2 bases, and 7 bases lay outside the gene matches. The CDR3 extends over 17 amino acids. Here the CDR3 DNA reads TGTGCCAGCAGCTTAACTAGCGGGAGTAATTTGTACAATGAGCAGTTCTTC. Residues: CASSLTSGSNLYNEQFF.

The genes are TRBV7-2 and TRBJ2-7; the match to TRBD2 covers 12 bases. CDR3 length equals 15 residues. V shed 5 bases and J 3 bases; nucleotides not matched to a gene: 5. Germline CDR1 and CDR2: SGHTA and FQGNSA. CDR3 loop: CASSPRTSGVYEQYF. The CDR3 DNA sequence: TGTGCCAGCAGCCCCCGGACTAGCGGGGTCTACGAGCAGTACTTC.

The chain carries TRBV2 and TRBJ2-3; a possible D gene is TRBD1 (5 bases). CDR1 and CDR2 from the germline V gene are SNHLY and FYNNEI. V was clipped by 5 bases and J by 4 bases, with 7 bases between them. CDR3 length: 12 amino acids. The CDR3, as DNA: TGTGCCAGCAGTCGACAGTCAGATACGCAGTATTTT. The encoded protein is CASSRQSDTQYF.

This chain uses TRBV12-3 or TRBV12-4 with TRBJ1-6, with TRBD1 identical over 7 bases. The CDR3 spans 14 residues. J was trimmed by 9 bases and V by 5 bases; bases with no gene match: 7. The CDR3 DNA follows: TGTGCCAGCAGTCCTCCAGGGGGAGCTTCACCCCTCCACTTT. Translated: CASSPPGGASPLHF.

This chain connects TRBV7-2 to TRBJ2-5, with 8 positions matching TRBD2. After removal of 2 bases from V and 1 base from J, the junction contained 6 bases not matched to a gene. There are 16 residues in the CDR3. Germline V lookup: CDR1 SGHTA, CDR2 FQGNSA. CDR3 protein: CASSLSPSGFQETQYF. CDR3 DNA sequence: TGTGCCAGCAGCTTATCCCCTAGCGGGTTCCAAGAGACCCAGTACTTC.

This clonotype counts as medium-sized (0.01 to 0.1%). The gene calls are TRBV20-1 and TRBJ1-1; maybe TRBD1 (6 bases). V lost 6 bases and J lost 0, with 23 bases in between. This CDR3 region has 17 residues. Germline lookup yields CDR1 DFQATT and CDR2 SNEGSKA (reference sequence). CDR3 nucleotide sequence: TGCAGTGCCCTCGAAGGGGGGAGGGATACGATGAACACTGAAGCTTTCTTT. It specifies CSALEGGRDTMNTEAFF.

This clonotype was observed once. The CDR3 DNA is TGTGCCAGCAGTTATTATGGCGTTGCCTCCTACGAGCAGTACTTC. This encodes CASSYYGVASYEQYF. The genes are TRBV6-2 or TRBV6-3 and TRBJ2-7, with no clear D. CDR1 MNHEY and CDR2 SVGEGT come from the germline V gene. The V and J ends lost 3 bases and 0 bases respectively, with 12 bases between them. There are 15 residues in the CDR3.

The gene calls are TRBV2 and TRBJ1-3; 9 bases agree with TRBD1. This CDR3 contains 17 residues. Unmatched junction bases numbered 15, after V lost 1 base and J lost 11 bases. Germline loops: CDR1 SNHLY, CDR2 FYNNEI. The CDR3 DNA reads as TGTGCCAGCAGTGAAGTACTTTTAAGACAGGGGGGAAGCGCCATATATTTT. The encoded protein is CASSEVLLRQGGSAIYF.

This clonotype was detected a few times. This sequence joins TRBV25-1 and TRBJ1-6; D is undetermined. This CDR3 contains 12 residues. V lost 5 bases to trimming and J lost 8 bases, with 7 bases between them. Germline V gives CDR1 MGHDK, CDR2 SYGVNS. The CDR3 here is CASSQGHSPLHF. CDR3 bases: TGTGCCAGCAGTCAAGGGCATTCACCCCTCCACTTT. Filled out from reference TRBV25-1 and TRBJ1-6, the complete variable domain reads EADIYQTPRYLVIGTGKKITLECSQTMGHDKMYWYQQDPGMELHLIHYSYGVNSTEKGDLSSESTVSRIRTEHFPLTLESARPSHTSQYLCASSQGHSPLHFGNGTRLTVT.

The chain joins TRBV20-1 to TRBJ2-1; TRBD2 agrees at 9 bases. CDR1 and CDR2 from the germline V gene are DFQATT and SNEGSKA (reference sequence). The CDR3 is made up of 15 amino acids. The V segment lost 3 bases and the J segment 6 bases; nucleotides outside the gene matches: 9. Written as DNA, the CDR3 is TGCAGTGCTAGCTCCTCAGCGGGGGGAGGCAATGAGCAGTTCTTC. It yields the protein CSASSSAGGGNEQFF.

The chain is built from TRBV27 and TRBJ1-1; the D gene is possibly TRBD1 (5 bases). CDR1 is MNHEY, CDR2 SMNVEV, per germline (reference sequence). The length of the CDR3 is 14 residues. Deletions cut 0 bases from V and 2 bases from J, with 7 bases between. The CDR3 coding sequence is TGTGCCAGCAGTTTATCAGGGGTAAACACTGAAGCTTTCTTT. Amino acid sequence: CASSLSGVNTEAFF.

This CDR3 is CASSLEGGQDGEQYF. The CDR3 region has the DNA TGTGCCAGCAGCTTAGAGGGAGGACAGGACGGGGAGCAGTACTTC. This rearrangement joins TRBV7-6 to TRBJ2-7; a weak D match, TRBD1 (7 bases). V dropped 1 base and J dropped 7 bases, with 17 bases sitting between them. CDR1 is SGHVS, CDR2 FNYEAQ, per germline. CDR3 size: 15 residues.

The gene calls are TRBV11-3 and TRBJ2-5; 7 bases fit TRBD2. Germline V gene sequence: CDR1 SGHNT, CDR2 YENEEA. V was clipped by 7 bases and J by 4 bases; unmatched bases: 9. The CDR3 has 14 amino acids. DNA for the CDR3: TGTGCCAGCACCCCGGGACTAAATTCAGAGACCCAGTACTTC. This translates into CASTPGLNSETQYF.

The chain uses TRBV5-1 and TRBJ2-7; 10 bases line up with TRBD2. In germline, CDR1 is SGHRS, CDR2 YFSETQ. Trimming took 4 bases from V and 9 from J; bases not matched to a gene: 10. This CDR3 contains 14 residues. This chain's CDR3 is CASSQTSGTRGQYF. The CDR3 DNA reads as TGCGCCAGCAGCCAAACTAGCGGGACGCGCGGGCAGTACTTC.

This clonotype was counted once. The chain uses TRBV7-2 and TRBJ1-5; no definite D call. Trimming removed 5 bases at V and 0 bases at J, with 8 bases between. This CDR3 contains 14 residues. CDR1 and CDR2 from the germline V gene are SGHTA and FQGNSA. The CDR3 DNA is TGTGCCAGCAGCCTAAGCTATAGCAATCAGCCCCAGCATTTT. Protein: CASSLSYSNQPQHF.